Listed here are 6 T cell receptor beta chains from one sample, sequenced in a study of patients and donors after allogeneic stem cell transplantation. TCRdb reanalysed the RT-PCR reads using MiXCR and keeps one entry per CDR3 protein. The table has approximately 220,000 distinct CDR3 sequences, around 40% seen once. Material: blood, either unsorted or a sorted T cell fraction (not recorded which). Source of these receptors: a human donor who was either an allogeneic HSCT recipient or a stem cell or donor lymphocyte infusion donor (not recorded which). It is not recorded whose cells these are; they may come from a transplant donor.

This sequence joins TRBV28 and TRBJ2-3; D call uncertain. The CDR3 loop spans 12 amino acids. V was cut by 4 bases and J by 2 bases, with 4 bases left in between. Germline V lookup: CDR1 MDHEN, CDR2 SYDVKM. As DNA, the CDR3 is TGTGCCAGCAGTTCGGACACAGATACGCAGTATTTT. Translated, it gives CASSSDTDTQYF.

The chain joins TRBV7-2 to TRBJ1-6; 7 positions agree with TRBD1. V was clipped by 1 base and J by 10 bases; unmatched bases: 13. The V gene's germline CDR1 is SGHTA and CDR2 FQGNSA. The CDR3 covers 17 residues. CDR3 DNA: TGTGCCAGCAGCTTAGGGATGACAGGGCCCCCCTCATCACCCCTCCACTTT. This sequence encodes CASSLGMTGPPSSPLHF.

This clonotype turned up a few times. This chain uses TRBV10-3 with TRBJ2-7; D remains unclear. Trimming took 5 bases from V and 5 from J, leaving 10 bases between them. Germline-derived CDR1 and CDR2 are ENHRY and SYGVKD. The CDR3 contains 12 residues. As DNA, the CDR3 is TGTGCCATCAGTTTATTGGGTGACGAGCAGTACTTC. Amino acid sequence: CAISLLGDEQYF.

Many counts were recorded for this clonotype. The rearrangement uses TRBV29-1 and TRBJ1-2, with D possibly being TRBD1 (5 bases). CDR3 length equals 15 residues. Germline V gene lookup returns CDR1 SQVTM and CDR2 ANQGSEA. V was clipped by 3 bases and J by 2 bases, with 16 bases between them. This CDR3 is CSVEVRGRRNYGYTF. The CDR3 DNA sequence: TGCAGCGTTGAGGTGAGGGGACGAAGGAACTATGGCTACACCTTC.

This sequence joins TRBV20-1 and TRBJ1-4, with D perhaps TRBD1 (5 bases). The V end lost 4 bases, the J end lost 2 bases, and 11 bases lay between the germline ends. The germline V gene encodes CDR1 DFQATT and CDR2 SNEGSKA (reference sequence). This CDR3 has 14 amino acids. This CDR3 is CSAIRGSTNEKLFF. CDR3 DNA sequence: TGCAGTGCTATAAGGGGAAGCACTAATGAAAAACTGTTTTTT.

This rearrangement joins TRBV12-3 or TRBV12-4 to TRBJ1-1; D not resolved. The CDR3 covers 12 residues. The germline V and J ends were trimmed by 2 bases and 10 bases, with 11 bases remaining between them. CDR3: CASSLSSRGAFF. For the CDR3, the DNA is TGTGCCAGCAGTTTAAGCAGTCGGGGAGCTTTCTTT.